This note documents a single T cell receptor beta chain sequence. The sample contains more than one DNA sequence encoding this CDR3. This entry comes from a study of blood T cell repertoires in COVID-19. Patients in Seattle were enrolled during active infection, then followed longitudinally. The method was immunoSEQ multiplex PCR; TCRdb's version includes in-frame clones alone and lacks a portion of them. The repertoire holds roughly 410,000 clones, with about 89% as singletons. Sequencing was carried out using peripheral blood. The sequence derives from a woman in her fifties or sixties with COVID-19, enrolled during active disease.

CDR3 loop: CASSLSLNTEAFF. The CDR3 DNA is TGTGCCAGCAGCCTCTCCTTGAACACTGAAGCTTTCTTT. J is TRBJ1-1 and V is TRBV7-2; no firm D call. Germline CDR1 is SGHTA and CDR2 is FQGNSA. The V and J ends lost 5 bases and 0 bases respectively, with 7 bases between them. CDR3 length: 13 amino acids.